This T cell receptor beta chain was obtained from a study of CD8 T cells in Susac syndrome. Overall study results and limits: By the study's own acknowledgment, its TCR sequencing and HLA analysis included relatively few individuals.

V dropped 7 bases and J dropped 8 bases, with 9 bases sitting between them. This CDR3 region has 11 residues. TCR beta sequencing covered blood CD8+ and CD4+ T cells. Purification of the CD8+ and CD4+ T cells relied on negative isolation, and TEMRA cells underwent FACS enrichment. With respect to this clonotype: Its antigen is currently unknown.

RNA was extracted with the RNeasy kit, and a quantity of roughly 0.5 to 1 ug was reverse transcribed using random hexamers. An immunoSEQ multiplex PCR amplified TCR beta CDR3 over 54 Vbeta and 13 Jbeta. Using its own MiXCR run on the immunoSEQ multiplex PCR reads, TCRdb lists one record per CDR3 protein. Altogether some 200,000 distinct CDR3 sequences are present, about 94% being singletons, with the ten largest covering about 0.15%. The source of this sequence is a human donor with multiple sclerosis. Sequencing input: CD8+ T cells from PBMCs. V usage is TRBV12-3 or TRBV12-4 and J usage is TRBJ2-1, with D unresolved. CDR3 sequence reads: CASTSWDEQFF. DNA of the CDR3: TGTGCCAGCACTTCTTGGGATGAGCAGTTCTTC.